The 14 T cell receptor beta chains presented below share a single source sample, sequenced in a study of T cells after yellow fever vaccination. A single record per CDR3 protein comes from TCRdb applying MiXCR to the 5' RACE reads. The sample gives approximately 260,000 distinct CDR3 sequences, over 10% of which show up once; about 0.51% is in the top ten. The starting material was CD4+ T cells sorted from PBMCs, obtained 45 days after the yellow fever booster vaccination. The receptors were sampled from a man younger than 45 who received the YFV17D yellow fever vaccine.

The chain links TRBV6-5 to TRBJ1-5; D may be TRBD1 (6 bases). With 1 base removed from V and 7 bases from J, the gap between germline ends came to 11 bases. This CDR3 has 14 amino acids. Per the germline V gene, CDR1 is MNHEY and CDR2 is SVGAGI. The CDR3 here is CASSYLGARQPQHF. CDR3 bases: TGTGCCAGCAGTTACTTGGGGGCACGACAGCCCCAGCATTTT.

This chain uses TRBV5-1 with TRBJ2-3; D ambiguous. V dropped 3 bases and J dropped 6 bases, with 17 bases sitting between them. CDR3 length: 15 amino acids. Germline V gene data show CDR1 as SGHRS and CDR2 as YFSETQ. CDR3 protein: CASSYRAESEDTQYF. In DNA form, the CDR3 reads TGCGCCAGCAGCTATCGGGCCGAATCAGAGGATACGCAGTATTTT. The variable domain in full, completed from reference TRBV5-1 and TRBJ2-3, reads KAGVTQTPRYLIKTRGQQVTLSCSPISGHRSVSWYQQTPGQGLQFLFEYFSETQRNKGNFPGRFSGRQFSNSRSEMNVSTLELGDSALYLCASSYRAESEDTQYFGPGTRLTVL.

This rearrangement joins TRBV20-1 to TRBJ1-5, with D perhaps TRBD1 (6 bases). CDR3 size: 16 residues. Germline loops: CDR1 DFQATT, CDR2 SNEGSKA (reference sequence). Trimming removed 2 bases at V and 6 bases at J, with 20 bases between. The CDR3 DNA follows: TGCAGTGCTAGACGGCTCGGACAGAACGGTCTTCAGCCCCAGCATTTT. This gives the protein CSARRLGQNGLQPQHF.

This chain uses TRBV5-1 with TRBJ2-2; a possible D gene is TRBD2 (5 bases). The germline gives CDR1 SGHRS, CDR2 YFSETQ. The CDR3 is 15 amino acids. Trimming cost V 3 bases and J 7 bases, with 16 bases left between them. For the CDR3, the DNA is TGCGCCAGCAGCTCCGAAAATCCTGGAGGCGGGGAGCTGTTTTTT. Its protein product is CASSSENPGGGELFF.

This sequence joins TRBV25-1 and TRBJ1-5, with a tentative D call TRBD1 (6 bases). This CDR3 has 14 residues. CDR1 and CDR2 (germline): MGHDK, SYGVNS. V lost 6 bases to trimming and J lost 5 bases, with 14 bases between them. The CDR3 protein is CASSQTGRDQPQHF. Here the CDR3 DNA reads TGTGCCAGCAGCCAAACAGGGAGGGATCAGCCCCAGCATTTT.

The V call is TRBV5-1, the J call TRBJ1-5; tentative D call: TRBD1 (5 bases). Germline CDR1 is SGHRS and CDR2 is YFSETQ. The CDR3 is 14 residues long. The V gene lost 4 bases and the J gene lost 2 bases, with 10 bases spanning the gap. CDR3 region: CASSPDTGNQPQHF. CDR3 DNA sequence: TGCGCCAGCAGCCCGGACACTGGCAATCAGCCCCAGCATTTT.

The gene calls are TRBV6-2 or TRBV6-3 and TRBJ2-7; TRBD2 aligns across 12 bases. The germline V gene encodes CDR1 MNHEY and CDR2 SVGEGT. V lost 6 bases, J lost 8 bases, and 5 bases stayed unmatched. This CDR3 spans 13 amino acids. The CDR3 is CASRGTSGLQQYF. CDR3 DNA: TGTGCCAGCAGGGGGACTAGCGGGTTACAGCAGTACTTC.

This clonotype turned up a few times. The chain is built from TRBV15 and TRBJ2-1; D is unclear. CDR1 and CDR2 (germline): LNHNV, YYDKDF (reference sequence). The CDR3 covers 12 residues. V was clipped by 6 bases and J by 8 bases, with 11 bases between them. The chain's CDR3 is CATRTLSHEQFF. For the CDR3, the DNA is TGTGCCACCAGAACCCTAAGTCATGAGCAGTTCTTC.

This clonotype was picked up a small number of times. V usage is TRBV7-9 and J usage is TRBJ2-5, with D possibly being TRBD2 (6 bases). From germline, CDR1 is SEHNR and CDR2 FQNEAQ (reference sequence). Trimming left V 1 base short and J 1 base short, with 13 bases between. The CDR3 loop spans 16 amino acids. Written as DNA, the CDR3 is TGTGCCAGCAGCTTAGAAGGCCTAGCGCCCCAAGAGACCCAGTACTTC. Translated: CASSLEGLAPQETQYF. Drawing the rest from reference TRBV7-9 and TRBJ2-5, the complete variable domain is DTGVSQNPRHKITKRGQNVTFRCDPISEHNRLYWYRQTLGQGPEFLTYFQNEAQLEKSRLLSDRFSAERPKGSFSTLEIQRTEQGDSAMYLCASSLEGLAPQETQYFGPGTRLLVL.

This chain links TRBV6-5 with TRBJ2-1; no reliable D call. The CDR3 has 11 amino acids. From germline, CDR1 is MNHEY and CDR2 SVGAGI. V lost 6 bases to trimming and J lost 8 bases, with 8 bases between them. The CDR3 DNA follows: TGTGCCAGCAGAAGTAGGGATGAGCAGTTCTTC. Translated, it gives CASRSRDEQFF.

In DNA form, the CDR3 reads TGCAGTGCTATGAAAGTAGCTCGTAAAGAGACCCAGTACTTC. Translated: CSAMKVARKETQYF. The V and J genes are TRBV20-1 and TRBJ2-5; D remains unclear. There are 14 residues in the CDR3. The germline V gene has CDR1 DFQATT and CDR2 SNEGSKA (reference sequence). Deletions cut 4 bases from V and 3 bases from J, with 15 bases between.

The gene calls are TRBV29-1 and TRBJ2-2; the match to TRBD1 covers 7 bases. Germline V CDR1 and CDR2: SQVTM, ANQGSEA. This CDR3 has 11 residues. Trimming took 6 bases from V and 7 from J; bases not matched to a gene: 2. CDR3 in amino acids: CSVGDSGELFF. The CDR3 nucleotides are TGCAGCGTAGGGGACAGCGGGGAGCTGTTTTTT.

This clonotype has just a few counts. The chain uses TRBV5-5 and TRBJ2-7; possibly TRBD2 for D (6 bases). Germline loops: CDR1 SGHKS, CDR2 YYEKEE (reference sequence). The CDR3 length is 15 residues. Trimming took 4 bases from V and 2 from J, leaving 16 bases between them. The DNA for the CDR3 is TGTGCCAGCAGCGCCTTGGGCGGGGCTACCTACGAGCAGTACTTC. Protein product: CASSALGGATYEQYF.

This clonotype was detected many times. The chain recombines TRBV18 with TRBJ1-1, with D maybe TRBD1 (5 bases). The CDR3 is made up of 15 amino acids. Germline V gene data show CDR1 as KGHSH and CDR2 as LQKENI. V dropped 3 bases and J dropped 1 base, with 12 bases sitting between them. DNA for the CDR3: TGTGCCAGCTCACCTTCGACAGTCCAGAACACTGAAGCTTTCTTT. It is translated as CASSPSTVQNTEAFF.